This TCR beta chain was documented in a study of regulatory T cells in long-lasting Graves disease. This sample's time point: persistent/refractory GD, antithyroid drugs over 5 years with positive TRAb. The TCR library used RNA extracted from PBMCs. Patients came through an endocrinology department, and that department was in Xi'an, China. Arm-PCR of CDR3 regions and iRepertoire HTBI primers were used to build TCR beta libraries. Authors' data handling: Taken together, the samples had 60 or so TRBV and 14 TRBJ segments identified. MiXCR, run by TCRdb on the multiplex PCR reads, gives a single entry per CDR3 protein. These V and J calls are TCRdb output, not the study's own analysis. The top ten clones hold around 42% of a sample with 500,000 to 800,000 distinct CDR3 sequences, about 32% of them seen once. V lost 6 bases to trimming and J lost 3 bases, with 15 bases between them. Germline values: CDR1 SNHLY, CDR2 FYNNEI. This CDR3 spans 14 amino acids.

With regard to this clonotype: Since no conserved phenylalanine or tryptophan closes the CDR3, a read error is the likely cause.

The TCR was taken from a female donor with Graves disease. The V gene is TRBV2, the J gene TRBJ2-7; tentatively, D is TRBD1 or TRBD2 (5 bases each). This sample comprised peripheral blood mononuclear cells (PBMCs), obtained when the disease was refractory, from a patient treated with antithyroid drugs. The CDR3 DNA is TGTGCCAGCAGCGCCCCGGGACCACTCTACGAGCAGTACTCC. The encoded protein is CASSAPGPLYEQYS.